This T cell receptor beta chain was retrieved from a study of T cell responses to AZD1222 COVID-19 vaccine. General study results and limits: In all cases, repertoires were sampled only after the peak T cell response.

A note on this clone: Its specificity is unknown.

The CDR3 runs to 14 residues. V was shortened by 0 bases and J by 2 bases, with 7 bases between the two germline ends. Looked up from germline, CDR1 is SEHNR and CDR2 is FQNEAQ (reference sequence). Clones were sequenced by immunoSEQ multiplex PCR, and TCRdb holds only the in-frame ones, with some missing. The repertoire consists of fewer than 100,000 clones, with approximately 84% occurring once and the leading ten covering over 12%. The clonotype originates from an adult who received the AZD1222 COVID-19 vaccine. The chain links TRBV7-9 to TRBJ2-5; D is unresolved. The material sequenced was peripheral blood, taken 28 days after the second AZD1222 dose. In nucleotides, the CDR3 is TGTGCCAGCAGCTTAGCCAGCCAACAAGAGACCCAGTACTTC. Translated: CASSLASQQETQYF.